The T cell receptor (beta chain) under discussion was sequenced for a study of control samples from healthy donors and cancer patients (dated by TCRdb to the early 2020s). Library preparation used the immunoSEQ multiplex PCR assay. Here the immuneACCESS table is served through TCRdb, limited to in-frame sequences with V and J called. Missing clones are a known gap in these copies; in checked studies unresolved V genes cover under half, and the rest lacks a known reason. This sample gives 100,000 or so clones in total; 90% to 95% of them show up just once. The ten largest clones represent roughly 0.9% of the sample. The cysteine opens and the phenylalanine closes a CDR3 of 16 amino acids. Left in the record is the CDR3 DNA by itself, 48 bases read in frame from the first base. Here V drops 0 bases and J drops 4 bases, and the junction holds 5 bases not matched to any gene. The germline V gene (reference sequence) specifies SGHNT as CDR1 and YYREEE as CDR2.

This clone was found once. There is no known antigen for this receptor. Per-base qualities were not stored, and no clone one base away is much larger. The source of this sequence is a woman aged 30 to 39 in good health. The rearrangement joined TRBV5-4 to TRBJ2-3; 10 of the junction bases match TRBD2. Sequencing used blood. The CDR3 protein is CASSLGAGGRADTQYF. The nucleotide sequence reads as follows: TGTGCCAGCAGCTTGGGAGCGGGGGGGCGGGCAGATACGCAGTATTTT.